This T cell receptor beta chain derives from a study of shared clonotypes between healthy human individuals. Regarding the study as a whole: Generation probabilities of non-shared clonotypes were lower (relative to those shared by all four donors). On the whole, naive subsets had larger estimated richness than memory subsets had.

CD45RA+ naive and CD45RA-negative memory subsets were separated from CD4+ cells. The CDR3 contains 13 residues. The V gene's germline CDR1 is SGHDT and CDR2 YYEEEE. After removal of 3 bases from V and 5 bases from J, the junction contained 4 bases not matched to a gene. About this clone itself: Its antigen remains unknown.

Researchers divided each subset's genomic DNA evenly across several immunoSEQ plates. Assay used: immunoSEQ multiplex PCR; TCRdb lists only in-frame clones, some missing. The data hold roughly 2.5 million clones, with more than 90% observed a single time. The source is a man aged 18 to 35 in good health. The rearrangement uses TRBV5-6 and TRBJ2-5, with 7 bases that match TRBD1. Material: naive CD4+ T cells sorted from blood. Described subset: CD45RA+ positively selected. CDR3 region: CASSSVDRETQYF. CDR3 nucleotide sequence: TGTGCCAGCAGCTCGGTGGACAGGGAGACCCAGTACTTC.